This T cell receptor (beta chain) is drawn from a study of T cells after yellow fever vaccination. The CDR3 is made up of 15 amino acids. The ends were cut back, 1 base at V and 3 bases at J, with 13 bases in the middle. CDR1 is SGHRS, CDR2 YFSETQ, per germline. TCRdb recomputed calls from the 5' RACE reads with MiXCR, one row per CDR3 protein. Here the sample spans hundreds of thousands of distinct CDR3 sequences, around 20% being singletons. The genes are TRBV5-1 and TRBJ2-5, with D hard to call. The clonotype was recovered from a man between 18 and 35 years old who received the YFV17D yellow fever vaccine. Source: PBMCs, taken before the yellow fever booster vaccination. The CDR3 nucleotides are TGCGCCAGCAGCTTGTCTCCGGTAACCAAAGAGACCCAGTACTTC. It yields the protein CASSLSPVTKETQYF. The full variable domain, with the rest looked up from reference TRBV5-1 and TRBJ2-5, is KAGVTQTPRYLIKTRGQQVTLSCSPISGHRSVSWYQQTPGQGLQFLFEYFSETQRNKGNFPGRFSGRQFSNSRSEMNVSTLELGDSALYLCASSLSPVTKETQYFGPGTRLLVL.